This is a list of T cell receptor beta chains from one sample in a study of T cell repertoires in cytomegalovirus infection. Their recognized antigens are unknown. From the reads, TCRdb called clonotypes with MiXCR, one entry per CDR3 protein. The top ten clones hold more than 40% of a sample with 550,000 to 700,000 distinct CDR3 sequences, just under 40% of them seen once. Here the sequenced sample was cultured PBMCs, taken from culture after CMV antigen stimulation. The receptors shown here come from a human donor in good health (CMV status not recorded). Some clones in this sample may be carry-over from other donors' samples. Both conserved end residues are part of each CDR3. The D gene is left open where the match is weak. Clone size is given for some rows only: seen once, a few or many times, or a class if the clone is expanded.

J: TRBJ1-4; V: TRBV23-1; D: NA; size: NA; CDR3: CASGSFRERSNEKLFF; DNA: TGCGCCAGCGGGTCGTTCCGGGAGCGGAGTAATGAAAAACTGTTTTTT
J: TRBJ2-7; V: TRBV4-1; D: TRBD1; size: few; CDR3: CASSQASGTGGPSSYEQYF; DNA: TGCGCCAGCAGCCAAGCCTCCGGGACAGGGGGCCCTAGCTCCTACGAGCAGTACTTC
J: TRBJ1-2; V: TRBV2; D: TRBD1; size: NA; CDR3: CASATLRDRANYGYTF; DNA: TGTGCCAGCGCCACCCTCCGGGACAGGGCTAACTATGGCTACACCTTC
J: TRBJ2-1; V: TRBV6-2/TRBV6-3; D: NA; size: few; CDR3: CASSSRSREQFF; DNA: TGTGCCAGCAGTTCCAGAAGCCGGGAGCAGTTCTTC
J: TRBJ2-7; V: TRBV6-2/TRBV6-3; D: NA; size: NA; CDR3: CASRTGLASYEQYF; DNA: TGTGCCAGCAGGACCGGACTGGCTTCCTACGAGCAGTACTTC
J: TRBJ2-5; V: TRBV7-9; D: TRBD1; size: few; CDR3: CAIARSRDRGIQETQYF; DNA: TGTGCCATAGCACGATCCAGGGACAGGGGGATCCAAGAGACCCAGTACTTC
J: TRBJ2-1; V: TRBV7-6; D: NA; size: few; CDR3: CASSLDGGPSYNEQFF; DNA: TGTGCCAGCAGCTTAGACGGGGGACCCTCCTACAATGAGCAGTTCTTC
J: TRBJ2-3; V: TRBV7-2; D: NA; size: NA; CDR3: CASSFGGPRTDTQYF; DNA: TGTGCCAGCAGCTTTGGTGGACCGCGCACAGATACGCAGTATTTT
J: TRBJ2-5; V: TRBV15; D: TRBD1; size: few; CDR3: CATSTDRAGTQYF; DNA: TGTGCCACCAGCACGGACAGGGCTGGGACCCAGTACTTC
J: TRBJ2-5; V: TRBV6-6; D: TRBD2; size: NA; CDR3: CASILAGGTSQETQYF; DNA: TGTGCCAGCATCCTAGCGGGGGGGACCTCCCAAGAGACCCAGTACTTC
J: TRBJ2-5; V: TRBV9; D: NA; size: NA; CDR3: CASNRDPLETQYF; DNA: TGTGCCAGCAATAGGGACCCGCTAGAGACCCAGTACTTC
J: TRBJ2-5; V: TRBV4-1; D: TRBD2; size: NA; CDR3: CASSQETSGRQETQYF; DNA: TGCGCCAGCAGCCAGGAGACTAGCGGGAGACAAGAGACCCAGTACTTC
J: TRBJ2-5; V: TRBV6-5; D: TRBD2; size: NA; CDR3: CASSPSDSGKETQYF; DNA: TGTGCCAGCAGTCCCAGTGATAGCGGGAAAGAGACCCAGTACTTC
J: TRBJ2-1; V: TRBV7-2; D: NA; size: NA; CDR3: CASSLGQRGDEQFF; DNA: TGTGCCAGCAGCTTAGGGCAGCGAGGGGATGAGCAGTTCTTC
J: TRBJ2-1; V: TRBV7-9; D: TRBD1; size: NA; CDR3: CASSRTGEDEQFF; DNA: TGTGCCAGCAGCCGGACAGGGGAGGATGAGCAGTTCTTC
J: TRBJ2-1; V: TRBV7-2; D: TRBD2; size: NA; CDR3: CASSLRRETYNEQFF; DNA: TGTGCCAGCAGCTTACGGCGGGAGACCTACAATGAGCAGTTCTTC
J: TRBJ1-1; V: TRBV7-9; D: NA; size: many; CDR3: CASSPPGDTEAFF; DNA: TGTGCCAGCAGCCCGCCCGGGGACACTGAAGCTTTCTTT
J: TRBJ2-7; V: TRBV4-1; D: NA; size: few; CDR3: CASSQGTPWQSDDLYEQYF; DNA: TGCGCCAGCAGCCAAGGGACCCCATGGCAATCAGACGACTTGTACGAGCAGTACTTC
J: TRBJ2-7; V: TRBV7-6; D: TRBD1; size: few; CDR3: CASSLAGQGLYEQYF; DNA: TGTGCCAGCAGCTTAGCGGGACAGGGTCTCTACGAGCAGTACTTC
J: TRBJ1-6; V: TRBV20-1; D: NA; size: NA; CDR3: CSARTGSVGNSPLHF; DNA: TGCAGTGCTAGAACGGGTAGCGTAGGAAATTCACCCCTCCACTTT
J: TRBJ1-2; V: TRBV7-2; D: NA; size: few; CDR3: CASSSRGGFSGYTF; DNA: TGTGCCAGCAGCTCCCGGGGGGGATTTAGCGGCTACACCTTC